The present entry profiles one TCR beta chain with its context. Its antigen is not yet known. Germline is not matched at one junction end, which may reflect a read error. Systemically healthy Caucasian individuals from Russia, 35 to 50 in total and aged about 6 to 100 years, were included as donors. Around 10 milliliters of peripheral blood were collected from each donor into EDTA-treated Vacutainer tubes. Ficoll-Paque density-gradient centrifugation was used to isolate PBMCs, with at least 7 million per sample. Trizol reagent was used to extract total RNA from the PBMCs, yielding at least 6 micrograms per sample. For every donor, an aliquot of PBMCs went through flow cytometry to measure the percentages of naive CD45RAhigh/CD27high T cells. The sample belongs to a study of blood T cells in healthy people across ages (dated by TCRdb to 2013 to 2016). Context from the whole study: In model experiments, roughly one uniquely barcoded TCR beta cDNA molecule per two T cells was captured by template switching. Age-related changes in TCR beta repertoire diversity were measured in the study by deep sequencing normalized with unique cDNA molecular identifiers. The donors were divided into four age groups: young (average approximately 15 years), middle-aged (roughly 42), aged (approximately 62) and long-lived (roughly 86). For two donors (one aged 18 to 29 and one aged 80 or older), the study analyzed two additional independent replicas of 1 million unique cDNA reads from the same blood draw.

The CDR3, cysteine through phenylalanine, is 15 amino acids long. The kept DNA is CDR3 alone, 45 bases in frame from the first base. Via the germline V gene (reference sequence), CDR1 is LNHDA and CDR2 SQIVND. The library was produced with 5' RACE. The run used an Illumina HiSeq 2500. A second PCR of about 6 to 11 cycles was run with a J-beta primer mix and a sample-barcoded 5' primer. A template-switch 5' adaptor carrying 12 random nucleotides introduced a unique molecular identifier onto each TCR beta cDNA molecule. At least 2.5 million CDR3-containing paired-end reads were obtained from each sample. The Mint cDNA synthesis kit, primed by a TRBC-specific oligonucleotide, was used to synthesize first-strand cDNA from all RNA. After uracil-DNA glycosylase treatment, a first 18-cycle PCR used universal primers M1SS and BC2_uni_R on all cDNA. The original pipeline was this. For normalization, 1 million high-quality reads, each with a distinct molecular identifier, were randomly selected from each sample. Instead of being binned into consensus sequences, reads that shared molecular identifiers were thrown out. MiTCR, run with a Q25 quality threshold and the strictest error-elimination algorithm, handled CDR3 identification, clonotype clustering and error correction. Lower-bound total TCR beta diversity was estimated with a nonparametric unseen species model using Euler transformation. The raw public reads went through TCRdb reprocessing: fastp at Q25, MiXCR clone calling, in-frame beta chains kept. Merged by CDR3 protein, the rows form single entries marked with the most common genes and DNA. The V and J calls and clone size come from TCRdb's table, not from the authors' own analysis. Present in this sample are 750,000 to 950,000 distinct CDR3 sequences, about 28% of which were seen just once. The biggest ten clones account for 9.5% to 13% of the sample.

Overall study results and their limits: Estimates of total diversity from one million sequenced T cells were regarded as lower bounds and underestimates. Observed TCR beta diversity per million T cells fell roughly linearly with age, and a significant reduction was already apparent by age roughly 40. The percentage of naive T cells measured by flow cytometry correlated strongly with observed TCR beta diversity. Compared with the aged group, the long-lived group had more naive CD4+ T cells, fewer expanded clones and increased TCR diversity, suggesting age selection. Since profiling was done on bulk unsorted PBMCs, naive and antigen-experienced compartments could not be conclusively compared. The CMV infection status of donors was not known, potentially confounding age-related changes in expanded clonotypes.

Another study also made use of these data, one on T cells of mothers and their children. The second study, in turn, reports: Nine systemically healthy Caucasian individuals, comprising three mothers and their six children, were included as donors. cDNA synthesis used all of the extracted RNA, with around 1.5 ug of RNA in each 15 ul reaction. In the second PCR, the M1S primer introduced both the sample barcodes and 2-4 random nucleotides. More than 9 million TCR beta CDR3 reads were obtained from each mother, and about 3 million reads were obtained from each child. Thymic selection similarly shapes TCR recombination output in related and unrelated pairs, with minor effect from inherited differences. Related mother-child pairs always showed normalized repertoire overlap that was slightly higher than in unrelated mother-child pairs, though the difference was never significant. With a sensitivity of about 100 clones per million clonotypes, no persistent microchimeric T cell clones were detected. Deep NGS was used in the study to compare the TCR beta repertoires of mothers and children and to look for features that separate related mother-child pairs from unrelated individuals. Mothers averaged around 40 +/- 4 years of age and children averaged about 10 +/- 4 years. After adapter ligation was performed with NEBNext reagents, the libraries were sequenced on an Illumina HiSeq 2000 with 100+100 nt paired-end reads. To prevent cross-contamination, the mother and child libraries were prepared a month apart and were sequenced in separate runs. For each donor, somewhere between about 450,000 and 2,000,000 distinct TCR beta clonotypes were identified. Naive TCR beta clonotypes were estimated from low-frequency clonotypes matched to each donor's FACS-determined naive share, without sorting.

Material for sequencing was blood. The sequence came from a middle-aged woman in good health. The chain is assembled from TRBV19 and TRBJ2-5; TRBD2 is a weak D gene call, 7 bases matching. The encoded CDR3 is CASSIGPGGMETQYF. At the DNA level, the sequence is TGTGCCAGCAGTATTGGCCCGGGGGGCATGGAGACCCAGTACTTC.